This T cell receptor beta chain was recovered during a study of blood T cell repertoires in COVID-19. Study as a whole: PBMCs, B-cell-depleted T cells, or T cells were the source of the cDNA or gDNA that made up the material.

Sequencing was performed with immunoSEQ multiplex PCR; in TCRdb, only in-frame clones are kept and a portion is missing. Of under 350,000 clones listed, around 92% are singletons. Points on this clone: Other nucleotide sequences from this sample produce the same CDR3.

The germline CDR1 and CDR2 sequences are LGHDT and YNNKEL (reference sequence). This CDR3 comprises 14 residues. The V end lost 3 bases, the J end lost 0 bases, and 7 bases lay between the germline ends. This TCR derives from a young woman with COVID-19, enrolled during active disease. The chain is built from TRBV3-1 (or the pseudogene TRBV3-2) and TRBJ2-3; D might be TRBD2 (6 bases). The sequenced sample was peripheral blood. The CDR3 bases are TGTGCCAGCAGCCAGACTAGTAGCACAGATACGCAGTATTTT. It encodes CASSQTSSTDTQYF.